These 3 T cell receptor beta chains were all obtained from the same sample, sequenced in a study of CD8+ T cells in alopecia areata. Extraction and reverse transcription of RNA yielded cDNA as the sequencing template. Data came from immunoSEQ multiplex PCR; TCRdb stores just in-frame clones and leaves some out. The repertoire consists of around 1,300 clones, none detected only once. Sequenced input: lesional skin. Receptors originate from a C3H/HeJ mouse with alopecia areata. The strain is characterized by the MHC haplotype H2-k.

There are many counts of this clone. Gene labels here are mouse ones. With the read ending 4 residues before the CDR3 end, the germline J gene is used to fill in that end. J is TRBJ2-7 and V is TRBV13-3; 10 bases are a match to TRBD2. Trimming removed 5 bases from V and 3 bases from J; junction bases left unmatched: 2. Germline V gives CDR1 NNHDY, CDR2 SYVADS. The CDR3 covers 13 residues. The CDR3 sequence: CASRDWGVYEQYF. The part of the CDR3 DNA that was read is TGTGCCAGCAGAGACTGGGGGGTCTAT.

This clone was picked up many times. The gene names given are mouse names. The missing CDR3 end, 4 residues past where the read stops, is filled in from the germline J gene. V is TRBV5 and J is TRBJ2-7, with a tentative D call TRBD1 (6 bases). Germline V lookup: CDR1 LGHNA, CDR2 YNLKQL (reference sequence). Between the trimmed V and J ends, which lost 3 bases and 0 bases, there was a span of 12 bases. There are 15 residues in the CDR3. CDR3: CASSHPRGSSYEQYF. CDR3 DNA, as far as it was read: TGTGCCAGCAGCCACCCTAGGGGGTCCTCCTAT.

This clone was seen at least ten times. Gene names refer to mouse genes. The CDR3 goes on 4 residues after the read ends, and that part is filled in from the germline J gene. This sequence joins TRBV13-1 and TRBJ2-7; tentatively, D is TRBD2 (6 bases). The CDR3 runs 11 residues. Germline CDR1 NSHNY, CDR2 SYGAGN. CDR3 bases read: TGTGCCAGCAGTGTGGGGGAT. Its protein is CASSVGD. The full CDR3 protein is CASSVGDEQYF.